Listed here are 27 T cell receptor beta chains from one sample, sequenced in a study of cytomegalovirus exposure and HLA in healthy donors. PCR employed 60 Vbeta and 13 Jbeta primers. The data were produced by immunoSEQ multiplex PCR, yet TCRdb's version contains in-frame clones alone and is incomplete. The sample includes more than 15,000 clones, approximately 68% seen only once; the top ten take more than 3%. The source material was PBMCs. The receptors were sampled from a man aged 18 to 30 in good health and CMV-seronegative.

This clone appeared a few times. The chain employs TRBV30 and TRBJ1-1; D is undetermined. CDR3 size: 12 residues. The V end lost 2 bases, the J end lost 1 base, and 5 bases lay between the germline ends. From germline, CDR1 is GTSNPN and CDR2 SVGIG (reference sequence). This chain's CDR3 is CAWSSQNTEAFF. The CDR3 DNA follows: TGTGCCTGGAGTTCACAGAACACTGAAGCTTTCTTT.

This sequence joins TRBV6-5 and TRBJ1-2; possibly TRBD1 for D (5 bases). CDR3 length: 13 amino acids. V was clipped by 6 bases and J by 4 bases, with 12 bases between them. The germline V gene has CDR1 MNHEY and CDR2 SVGAGI. The CDR3 spells CASSDDRVYGYTF. The CDR3 DNA is TGTGCCAGCAGCGACGACAGAGTCTATGGCTACACCTTC.

This clone was counted between two and nine times. V gene TRBV21-1 combines with J gene TRBJ2-7; the DNA was not used to check the table's D call, TRBD1. TRBV21-1 has pseudogene status. The CDR3 totals 13 residues. CDR3 sequence: CANGGTGYHEQYF. CDR3 DNA: TGTGCCAACGGGGGGACAGGGTACCACGAGCAGTACTTC.

The chain employs TRBV6-5 and TRBJ1-1, with D maybe TRBD1 (6 bases). Germline V CDR1 and CDR2: MNHEY, SVGAGI. There are 13 residues in the CDR3. V was trimmed by 6 bases and J by 1 base, leaving 9 bases between them. Here the CDR3 DNA reads TGTGCCAGCAGCCGGGGACAGAACACTGAAGCTTTCTTT. This encodes CASSRGQNTEAFF.

The J gene is TRBJ1-2, the V gene TRBV30, with D tentatively TRBD1 (5 bases). The CDR3 covers 14 residues. Germline V gene data show CDR1 as GTSNPN and CDR2 as SVGIG (reference sequence). Trimming removed 3 bases from V and 4 bases from J, with 15 bases in between. CDR3 protein: CAWRVVGTGYGYTF. DNA for the CDR3: TGTGCCTGGAGGGTGGTAGGGACTGGCTATGGCTACACCTTC.

This rearrangement joins TRBV4-2 to TRBJ2-1; maybe TRBD1 (5 bases). Germline V CDR1 and CDR2: LGHNA, YNFKEQ. Trimming removed 4 bases from V and 3 bases from J, with 16 bases in between. The CDR3 runs to 16 residues. Here the CDR3 DNA reads TGTGCCAGCAGCCGGCCTAAACAGGTGGACTACAATGAGCAGTTCTTC. This encodes CASSRPKQVDYNEQFF.

This rearrangement joins TRBV14 to TRBJ1-1; D possibly corresponds to TRBD1 (5 bases). Germline V CDR1 and CDR2: SGHDN, FVKESK. Between the trimmed V and J ends, which lost 4 bases and 4 bases, there was a span of 10 bases. The CDR3 is 13 residues long. DNA for the CDR3: TGTGCCAGCAGCCGCACAACAGGCACTGAAGCTTTCTTT. The encoded protein is CASSRTTGTEAFF. The full variable domain, its missing parts supplied by reference TRBV14 and TRBJ1-1, is EAGVTQFPSHSVIEKGQTVTLRCDPISGHDNLYWYRRVMGKEIKFLLHFVKESKQDESGMPNNRFLAERTGGTYSTLKVQPAELEDSGVYFCASSRTTGTEAFFGQGTRLTVV.

This chain joins TRBV29-1 and TRBJ1-2, with TRBD1 as a possible D gene (6 bases). CDR3 length: 15 amino acids. The germline CDR1 and CDR2 sequences are SQVTM and ANQGSEA. The ends were cut back, 7 bases at V and 7 bases at J, with 25 bases in the middle. The CDR3 loop is CSGSEAGEGLGGYTF. The CDR3 bases are TGCAGCGGCAGCGAGGCAGGGGAGGGTTTGGGTGGCTACACCTTC.

The V gene is TRBV5-1, the J gene TRBJ2-7; a weak D match, TRBD1 (6 bases). The CDR3 spans 16 residues. Germline CDR1 is SGHRS and CDR2 is YFSETQ. V was clipped by 3 bases and J by 3 bases, with 19 bases between them. The CDR3 sequence: CASSSHTGFRDYEQYF. In nucleotides, the CDR3 is TGCGCCAGCAGCTCCCACACAGGGTTTAGGGACTACGAGCAGTACTTC.

The chain uses TRBV30 and TRBJ1-1; D is possibly TRBD1 (6 bases). Between the trimmed V and J ends, which lost 2 bases and 4 bases, there was a span of 14 bases. CDR3 length: 14 residues. From germline, CDR1 is GTSNPN and CDR2 SVGIG (reference sequence). CDR3 DNA: TGTGCCTGGAGTCACAACAGGGATTTCACTGAAGCTTTCTTT. This translates into CAWSHNRDFTEAFF.

The rearrangement uses TRBV29-1 and TRBJ1-5, with a tentative D call TRBD1 (6 bases). V dropped 0 bases and J dropped 5 bases, with 8 bases sitting between them. This CDR3 has 13 residues. The V gene's germline CDR1 is SQVTM and CDR2 ANQGSEA. This CDR3 reads CSVEEDSDQPQHF. The CDR3 region has the DNA TGCAGCGTTGAAGAGGACAGCGATCAGCCCCAGCATTTT.

Here the CDR3 reads CASSEFLAADSPLHF. The CDR3 DNA sequence: TGTGCCAGCAGTGAATTTTTGGCGGCCGATTCACCCCTCCACTTT. The J gene is TRBJ1-6, the V gene TRBV25-1; D gene ambiguous. This CDR3 is 15 amino acids long. Germline V gene sequence: CDR1 MGHDK, CDR2 SYGVNS. The V gene lost 1 base and the J gene lost 8 bases, with 12 bases spanning the gap.

V usage is TRBV30 and J usage is TRBJ2-5, with D possibly matching TRBD2 (6 bases). Deletions cut 3 bases from V and 2 bases from J, with 13 bases between. This CDR3 comprises 14 residues. Germline-derived CDR1 and CDR2 are GTSNPN and SVGIG (reference sequence). CDR3 bases: TGTGCCTGGAGACAAAGCGGGCCACAAGAGACCCAGTACTTC. It codes for CAWRQSGPQETQYF.

There are a few counts of this clone. The rearrangement links TRBV4-3 to TRBJ2-7, with 7 bases identical to TRBD2. Trimming removed 5 bases from V and 0 bases from J; junction bases left unmatched: 7. This CDR3 has 15 amino acids. The germline gives CDR1 LGHNA, CDR2 YSLEER. This chain's CDR3 is CASSELAGNSYEQYF. CDR3 sequence (DNA): TGCGCCAGCAGCGAGTTAGCGGGCAACTCCTACGAGCAGTACTTC.

The chain has TRBV25-1 and TRBJ2-5; TRBD2 matches at 7 bases. V shed 2 bases and J 0 bases; nucleotides not matched to a gene: 3. In germline, CDR1 is MGHDK, CDR2 SYGVNS. The CDR3 length is 15 residues. CDR3 region: CASSEGRGYQETQYF. The CDR3 DNA sequence: TGTGCCAGCAGTGAAGGGAGGGGTTACCAAGAGACCCAGTACTTC.

This clone appeared a few times. This chain links TRBV7-9 with TRBJ2-5; D might be TRBD1 (6 bases). This CDR3 comprises 14 residues. Germline assignment: CDR1 SEHNR and CDR2 FQNEAQ (reference sequence). V lost 2 bases to trimming and J lost 2 bases, with 9 bases between them. CDR3 amino acids: CASSLTGKQETQYF. CDR3 coding DNA: TGTGCCAGCAGCTTAACAGGGAAGCAAGAGACCCAGTACTTC.

The chain recombines TRBV6-6 with TRBJ2-7, with D hard to call. Trimming removed 1 base from V and 5 bases from J, with 9 bases in between. This CDR3 is built from 13 residues. Germline values: CDR1 MNHNY, CDR2 SVGAGI (reference sequence). This chain's CDR3 is CASSYLLPDEQYF. The CDR3 DNA reads as TGTGCCAGCAGTTACTTACTACCCGACGAGCAGTACTTC.

The CDR3: CAWSVAGNSNQPQHF. The CDR3 DNA reads as TGTGCCTGGAGTGTAGCGGGGAATAGCAATCAGCCCCAGCATTTT. The gene calls are TRBV30 and TRBJ1-5; D not resolved. CDR1 and CDR2 from the germline V gene are GTSNPN and SVGIG (reference sequence). The CDR3 totals 15 residues. Trimming pared 0 bases from V and 0 bases from J, leaving 9 bases between.

The chain uses TRBV7-9 and TRBJ1-1; D call uncertain. With 0 bases removed from V and 2 bases from J, the gap between germline ends came to 4 bases. The CDR3 totals 13 residues. From germline, CDR1 is SEHNR and CDR2 FQNEAQ (reference sequence). The CDR3 region is CASSLARNTEAFF. The CDR3, as DNA: TGTGCCAGCAGCTTAGCGCGAAACACTGAAGCTTTCTTT. Full variable domain (missing parts from reference TRBV7-9 and TRBJ1-1): DTGVSQNPRHKITKRGQNVTFRCDPISEHNRLYWYRQTLGQGPEFLTYFQNEAQLEKSRLLSDRFSAERPKGSFSTLEIQRTEQGDSAMYLCASSLARNTEAFFGQGTRLTVV.

The chain carries TRBV29-1 and TRBJ1-5; D possibly corresponds to TRBD1 (6 bases). V lost 6 bases and J 2 bases, leaving 11 bases between the germline ends. Germline values: CDR1 SQVTM, CDR2 ANQGSEA. This CDR3 spans 13 amino acids. The CDR3, as DNA: TGCAGCGTAGCAGGGGTGGGCAATCAGCCCCAGCATTTT. Translation gives CSVAGVGNQPQHF.

V and J are TRBV29-1 and TRBJ2-2; D is undetermined. CDR3 length equals 13 residues. The V end lost 7 bases, the J end lost 3 bases, and 12 bases lay between the germline ends. Germline CDR1 is SQVTM and CDR2 is ANQGSEA. The CDR3 spells CSGIERDTGELFF. CDR3 coding DNA: TGCAGCGGTATCGAACGGGACACCGGGGAGCTGTTTTTT.

This chain links TRBV30 with TRBJ2-7; TRBD2 might be the D (6 bases). Trimming removed 2 bases at V and 3 bases at J, with 11 bases between. Per germline, CDR1 GTSNPN and CDR2 SVGIG (reference sequence). The CDR3 is made up of 13 amino acids. CDR3 protein: CAWSIGGIYEQYF. CDR3 bases: TGTGCCTGGAGTATAGGAGGGATCTACGAGCAGTACTTC.

With respect to this clone: Additional DNA sequences in this sample encode the identical CDR3. The chain combines TRBV30 with TRBJ1-2; no definite D call. Germline V CDR1 and CDR2: GTSNPN, SVGIG (reference sequence). This CDR3 is built from 12 residues. V was shortened by 4 bases and J by 0 bases, with 6 bases between the two germline ends. Written as DNA, the CDR3 is TGTGCCTGGACAGGAACTAACTATGGCTACACCTTC. Translation gives CAWTGTNYGYTF.

The chain uses TRBV25-1 and TRBJ2-7, with TRBD2 matching 11 bases. CDR3 length: 16 amino acids. Germline V CDR1 and CDR2: MGHDK, SYGVNS. The trim removed 2 bases at V and 3 bases at J, leaving 6 bases unmatched. The CDR3 protein is CASSEGQLAGVYEQYF. The DNA for the CDR3 is TGTGCCAGCAGTGAAGGGCAACTAGCGGGAGTCTACGAGCAGTACTTC.

This clone turned up a few times. The rearrangement uses TRBV30 and TRBJ1-1; D not resolved. Germline values: CDR1 GTSNPN, CDR2 SVGIG (reference sequence). This CDR3 region has 13 residues. Trimming shortened V by 1 base and J by 4 bases, and 10 bases separated the two germline ends. CDR3 DNA sequence: TGTGCCTGGAGTGGGGCGATCGGCACTGAAGCTTTCTTT. It yields the protein CAWSGAIGTEAFF.

In regard to this clone: The identical CDR3 is also encoded by other nucleotide sequences in the sample. This rearrangement joins TRBV30 to TRBJ1-1; D is uncertain. The germline gives CDR1 GTSNPN, CDR2 SVGIG (reference sequence). V shed 0 bases and J shed 1 base, with 6 bases lying between them. CDR3 size: 13 residues. Written as DNA, the CDR3 is TGTGCCTGGAGTGTGTACAGGAACACTGAAGCTTTCTTT. Its translation: CAWSVYRNTEAFF.

The V and J genes are TRBV30 and TRBJ1-3; D remains unclear. Trimming removed 5 bases at V and 2 bases at J, with 10 bases between. This CDR3 has 13 amino acids. Germline assignment: CDR1 GTSNPN and CDR2 SVGIG (reference sequence). Here the CDR3 DNA reads TGTGCCTGGGCAGCGAGCGCTGGAAACACCATATATTTT. Translating gives CAWAASAGNTIYF.